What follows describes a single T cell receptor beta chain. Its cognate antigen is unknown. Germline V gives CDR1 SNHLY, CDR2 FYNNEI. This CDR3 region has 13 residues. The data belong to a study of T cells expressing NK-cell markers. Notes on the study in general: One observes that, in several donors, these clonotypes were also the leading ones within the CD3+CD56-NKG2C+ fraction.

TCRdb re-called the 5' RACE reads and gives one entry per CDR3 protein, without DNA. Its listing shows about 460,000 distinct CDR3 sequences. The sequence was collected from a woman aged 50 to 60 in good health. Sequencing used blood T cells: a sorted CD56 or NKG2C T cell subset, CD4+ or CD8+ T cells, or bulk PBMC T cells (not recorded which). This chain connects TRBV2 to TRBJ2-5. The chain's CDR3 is CASQRLEGETQYF.